These T cell receptor beta chains were read from a single sample in a study of OX40 agonist ivuxolimab in advanced cancers. Produced via immunoSEQ multiplex PCR; TCRdb's table is partial and in-frame only. The table lists 99,000 or so clones, approximately 93% of them singletons, with around 0.3% in the top ten. The starting material was CD4+ or CD8+ T cells sorted from blood, obtained in a trial of the OX40 agonist ivuxolimab. The source of these receptors is an adult with an advanced solid tumor such as melanoma, head and neck, liver or kidney cancer. The CDR3 runs from the conserved cysteine through the conserved F or W. The order of the fields is CDR3 DNA, CDR3 protein, V gene, J gene, D gene, clone size. D genes are given only for firm matches. A row's size may be missing; if present it is once, few, many or a size class.

CDR3 DNA: TGTGCCAGCAGCGCCCGAGGTACTAGCGGGGGGGCCAATGAGCAGTTCTTC; CDR3 protein: CASSARGTSGGANEQFF; V gene: TRBV7-9; J gene: TRBJ2-1; D gene: TRBD2; clone size: NA
CDR3 DNA: TGTGCCAGCAGCGGGAGGGTAGGGGGTGAGCAGTTCTTC; CDR3 protein: CASSGRVGGEQFF; V gene: TRBV9; J gene: TRBJ2-1; D gene: NA; clone size: NA
CDR3 DNA: TGTGCCAGCAGTCCTTATGGGGGGCTATTCGACTATGGCTACACCTTC; CDR3 protein: CASSPYGGLFDYGYTF; V gene: TRBV28; J gene: TRBJ1-2; D gene: NA; clone size: NA
CDR3 DNA: TGTGCCAGCAGTGAGGGTAGGTCACCCCTCCACTTT; CDR3 protein: CASSEGRSPLHF; V gene: TRBV6-1; J gene: TRBJ1-6; D gene: NA; clone size: NA
CDR3 DNA: TGTGCCAGCAGGCCAGGGGTGGCCAATCAGCCCCAGCATTTT; CDR3 protein: CASRPGVANQPQHF; V gene: TRBV6-5; J gene: TRBJ1-5; D gene: NA; clone size: NA
CDR3 DNA: TGTGCCAGCTACTACTCCTACAATGAGCAGTTCTTC; CDR3 protein: CASYYSYNEQFF; V gene: TRBV28; J gene: TRBJ2-1; D gene: NA; clone size: NA
CDR3 DNA: TGCAGCGTTAGTAGAGGGAATAATGAAAAACTGTTTTTT; CDR3 protein: CSVSRGNNEKLFF; V gene: TRBV29-1; J gene: TRBJ1-4; D gene: NA; clone size: NA
CDR3 DNA: TGTGCCAGCAGCCCAACAGGGTCTGATACGCAGTATTTT; CDR3 protein: CASSPTGSDTQYF; V gene: TRBV11-3; J gene: TRBJ2-3; D gene: NA; clone size: NA
CDR3 DNA: TGTGCCAGTAGTAACAGACCGCTCCATGGCTACACCTTC; CDR3 protein: CASSNRPLHGYTF; V gene: TRBV19; J gene: TRBJ1-2; D gene: NA; clone size: NA
CDR3 DNA: TGTGCCACCAGCAGAGGGCAGGGGGCTTCCTACTTCTATCAGCCCCAGCATTTT; CDR3 protein: CATSRGQGASYFYQPQHF; V gene: TRBV15; J gene: TRBJ1-5; D gene: TRBD1; clone size: NA
CDR3 DNA: TGTGCCAGCAGCTCAGGCACTAGTGTAGATACGCAGTATTTT; CDR3 protein: CASSSGTSVDTQYF; V gene: TRBV11-2; J gene: TRBJ2-3; D gene: NA; clone size: NA
CDR3 DNA: TGTGCCAGCAGCGTAGTAGGGAGGACTGAAGCTTTCTTT; CDR3 protein: CASSVVGRTEAFF; V gene: TRBV9; J gene: TRBJ1-1; D gene: NA; clone size: few
CDR3 DNA: TGTGCCAGCAGTGAAGCGCGGGGAGAGCAGTTCTTC; CDR3 protein: CASSEARGEQFF; V gene: TRBV2; J gene: TRBJ2-1; D gene: NA; clone size: once
CDR3 DNA: TGTGCCAGTAGTATTACCGGGGCGGGAAACTACAATGAGCAGTTCTTC; CDR3 protein: CASSITGAGNYNEQFF; V gene: TRBV19; J gene: TRBJ2-1; D gene: NA; clone size: few
CDR3 DNA: TGTGCCAGCACCCGGACACCCCGCCTCGCCTACGAGCAGTACTTC; CDR3 protein: CASTRTPRLAYEQYF; V gene: TRBV6-5; J gene: TRBJ2-7; D gene: NA; clone size: NA
CDR3 DNA: TGTGCCAGCAGCTTACTTAATGAAAAACTGTTTTTT; CDR3 protein: CASSLLNEKLFF; V gene: TRBV11-2; J gene: TRBJ1-4; D gene: NA; clone size: NA
CDR3 DNA: TGTGCCAGCAGCTCACGAACCCGGGACAGGGGGCGAGGCTACACCTTC; CDR3 protein: CASSSRTRDRGRGYTF; V gene: TRBV7-2; J gene: TRBJ1-2; D gene: TRBD1; clone size: NA
CDR3 DNA: TGTGCCAGCAGCTTGCGAGAACACACCGGGGAGCTGTTTTTT; CDR3 protein: CASSLREHTGELFF; V gene: TRBV5-6; J gene: TRBJ2-2; D gene: NA; clone size: NA
CDR3 DNA: TGTGCCAGCAGTCTTGTTAGGGGGGGCCAAGAGACCCAGTACTTC; CDR3 protein: CASSLVRGGQETQYF; V gene: TRBV5-4; J gene: TRBJ2-5; D gene: NA; clone size: NA
CDR3 DNA: TGTGCCAGCAGCATAAACAGGGTGTCACCCCTCCACTTT; CDR3 protein: CASSINRVSPLHF; V gene: TRBV7-6; J gene: TRBJ1-6; D gene: NA; clone size: NA
CDR3 DNA: TGTGCCAGCAGTCCTAGCGGGGGGAGCACAGATACGCAGTATTTT; CDR3 protein: CASSPSGGSTDTQYF; V gene: TRBV9; J gene: TRBJ2-3; D gene: TRBD2; clone size: NA
CDR3 DNA: TGTGCCATCAGTGGGACAGGGGACACTGAAGCTTTCTTT; CDR3 protein: CAISGTGDTEAFF; V gene: TRBV10-3; J gene: TRBJ1-1; D gene: TRBD1; clone size: NA
CDR3 DNA: TGTGCCTGGAGTGTTCAAAGCGGGAATGAGCAGTTCTTC; CDR3 protein: CAWSVQSGNEQFF; V gene: TRBV30; J gene: TRBJ2-1; D gene: NA; clone size: NA
CDR3 DNA: TGTGCCAGCAGTGGGCCCGCGGAGCCCCAGCATTTT; CDR3 protein: CASSGPAEPQHF; V gene: TRBV28; J gene: TRBJ1-5; D gene: NA; clone size: NA
CDR3 DNA: TGTGCCAGCAGGCTAATGTTGGCGAGTGGGGAGTTCTTC; CDR3 protein: CASRLMLASGEFF; V gene: TRBV27; J gene: TRBJ2-1; D gene: NA; clone size: NA
CDR3 DNA: TGTGCCGGCAGTTTCAGCACCGGGGAGCTGTTTTTT; CDR3 protein: CAGSFSTGELFF; V gene: TRBV27; J gene: TRBJ2-2; D gene: NA; clone size: NA
CDR3 DNA: TGTGCCAGCTCACCAGGGCCGGAGTCTGGGGCCAACGTCCTGACTTTC; CDR3 protein: CASSPGPESGANVLTF; V gene: TRBV18; J gene: TRBJ2-6; D gene: NA; clone size: NA
CDR3 DNA: TGTGCCAGCAGCTTACCCTCTGGAAACACCATATATTTT; CDR3 protein: CASSLPSGNTIYF; V gene: TRBV5-8; J gene: TRBJ1-3; D gene: NA; clone size: few
CDR3 DNA: TGTGCCAGCAGTTTGGAAGCTTATACGCAGTATTTT; CDR3 protein: CASSLEAYTQYF; V gene: TRBV27; J gene: TRBJ2-3; D gene: NA; clone size: NA
CDR3 DNA: TGTGCCAGCAGTATTCTCGGGAGATTTAACTATGGCTACACCTTC; CDR3 protein: CASSILGRFNYGYTF; V gene: TRBV6-6; J gene: TRBJ1-2; D gene: NA; clone size: NA
CDR3 DNA: TGTGCCAGCAGCGTAGAAGGCAGGGAGGGAGAAAAACTGTTTTTT; CDR3 protein: CASSVEGREGEKLFF; V gene: TRBV9; J gene: TRBJ1-4; D gene: NA; clone size: NA
CDR3 DNA: TGTGCCAGCAGTGCAGATAGGTATGGCTACACCTTC; CDR3 protein: CASSADRYGYTF; V gene: TRBV6-1; J gene: TRBJ1-2; D gene: NA; clone size: NA
CDR3 DNA: TGTGCCAGCAGCTTGGAGCGGGAGACCCAGTACTTC; CDR3 protein: CASSLERETQYF; V gene: TRBV7-8; J gene: TRBJ2-5; D gene: NA; clone size: NA
CDR3 DNA: TGTGCCAGCAGCCAACCAGGGGGGAACACTGAAGCTTTCTTT; CDR3 protein: CASSQPGGNTEAFF; V gene: TRBV4-2; J gene: TRBJ1-1; D gene: TRBD1; clone size: NA
CDR3 DNA: TGTGCCAGCAGCCAAGACCGATACAGGGGGCGGGGGAGCAATCAGCCCCAGCATTTT; CDR3 protein: CASSQDRYRGRGSNQPQHF; V gene: TRBV4-2; J gene: TRBJ1-5; D gene: TRBD1; clone size: NA
CDR3 DNA: TGTGCCAGTAGACAGACAGGGGCCCCGAGCCAGCCCCAGCATTTT; CDR3 protein: CASRQTGAPSQPQHF; V gene: TRBV19; J gene: TRBJ1-5; D gene: TRBD1; clone size: NA
CDR3 DNA: TGTGCCAGCAGAAAAGACAGGGATATTAATTCACCCCTCCACTTT; CDR3 protein: CASRKDRDINSPLHF; V gene: TRBV7-9; J gene: TRBJ1-6; D gene: TRBD1; clone size: NA
CDR3 DNA: TGCGCCAGCAGCCAATCCGGGAACACCTATAATTCACCCCTCCACTTT; CDR3 protein: CASSQSGNTYNSPLHF; V gene: TRBV4-3; J gene: TRBJ1-6; D gene: NA; clone size: once
CDR3 DNA: TGTGCCAGCAGCCTGAACAGGGGCCCAGATACGCAGTATTTT; CDR3 protein: CASSLNRGPDTQYF; V gene: TRBV7-2; J gene: TRBJ2-3; D gene: TRBD1; clone size: NA
CDR3 DNA: TGCGCCAGCAGCTTACAGTCCGGGACAACGGGTACTGAAGCTTTCTTT; CDR3 protein: CASSLQSGTTGTEAFF; V gene: TRBV5-1; J gene: TRBJ1-1; D gene: NA; clone size: NA
CDR3 DNA: TGCGCCAGCAGCCAAGGGCGGAATCGGACAGCGGATCAGCCCCAGCATTTT; CDR3 protein: CASSQGRNRTADQPQHF; V gene: TRBV4-3; J gene: TRBJ1-5; D gene: NA; clone size: NA
CDR3 DNA: TGTGCCTGCCGAAGACTAGCGGACACAGATACGCAGTATTTT; CDR3 protein: CACRRLADTDTQYF; V gene: TRBV30; J gene: TRBJ2-3; D gene: TRBD2; clone size: NA